These T cell receptor beta chains were read from a single sample in a study of blood T cell repertoires in COVID-19. Profiled with immunoSEQ multiplex PCR; TCRdb holds only in-frame clones, not every one. The profile shows a few hundred thousand clones, more than 70% of them singletons. The sample comprised PBMCs or T cells enriched from blood (not recorded which). These receptors all stem from a woman in her fifties or sixties in a cohort exposed to, infected with or recovered from COVID-19 (not recorded which). CDR3s include the opening cysteine and the closing phenylalanine or tryptophan. A D gene is named only where the DNA matches it firmly. A clone size is listed for some rows: how often the clone was seen (once, few, many), or a class if it is expanded.

cdr3_nt,cdr3_aa,clone_size,d_call,j_call,v_call
TGTGCCAGCAGGCGGGACAGCAACTACTATGGCTACACCTTC,CASRRDSNYYGYTF,once,TRBD1,TRBJ1-2,TRBV27
TGTGCCAGCTCCTCACCTGGATCGACAGGGAGGACACAGCCCCAGCATTTT,CASSSPGSTGRTQPQHF,.,TRBD1,TRBJ1-5,TRBV18
TGTGCCAGCTCACCACCATCGGCAGGGGGTAGGAATGAGCAGTTCTTC,CASSPPSAGGRNEQFF,.,TRBD1,TRBJ2-1,TRBV18
TGCGCCAGCAGTGAGTACAGGGCAGCCAACACTGAAGCTTTCTTT,CASSEYRAANTEAFF,.,.,TRBJ1-1,TRBV10-2
TGTGCCAGCAGATCAACCGGACTAGCGGGAGGGGTTGAGCAGTTCTTC,CASRSTGLAGGVEQFF,.,TRBD2,TRBJ2-1,TRBV27
TGTGCCAGCAGGGCATCGGGACAGGGTGGCTATGGCTACACCTTC,CASRASGQGGYGYTF,.,TRBD1,TRBJ1-2,TRBV28
TGTGCCAGCAGGACCGGGACAGCCAATGAGCAGTTCTTC,CASRTGTANEQFF,.,TRBD1,TRBJ2-1,TRBV12-3/TRBV12-4
TGTGCCAGCAGTTTGGGACAGCAGAACACTGAAGCTTTCTTT,CASSLGQQNTEAFF,once,TRBD1,TRBJ1-1,TRBV28
TGTGCCAGCAGTCACCGACAGGGCATTGAAGCTTTCTTT,CASSHRQGIEAFF,.,TRBD1,TRBJ1-1,TRBV6-5
TGTGCCAGCAGTGATACAGGGGGAACCGGGGAGCTGTTTTTT,CASSDTGGTGELFF,.,TRBD1,TRBJ2-2,TRBV6-4
TGTGCCAGCAGCTTCCTATACCTTTCGGGAGAGACCCAGTACTTC,CASSFLYLSGETQYF,.,.,TRBJ2-5,TRBV5-8
TGTGCCAGTAGTTCCACAGGGAAGCATGAAAAACTGTTTTTT,CASSSTGKHEKLFF,once,.,TRBJ1-4,TRBV19
TGTGCCAGCAGCTTTTCTACAGGGGTAGGTAATCAGCCCCAGCATTTT,CASSFSTGVGNQPQHF,.,TRBD1,TRBJ1-5,TRBV13
TGTGCCAGCAGCTTAAAAGATAAGGGACTAGGTAGATACAATGAGCAGTTCTTC,CASSLKDKGLGRYNEQFF,.,TRBD2,TRBJ2-1,TRBV7-3
TGTGCCAGCAGTTACTCGCCCCGAATAGGCAATCAGCCCCAGCATTTT,CASSYSPRIGNQPQHF,once,.,TRBJ1-5,TRBV6-2/TRBV6-3
TGTGCCAGTAGTCCCGACTACTACAATGAGCAGTTCTTC,CASSPDYYNEQFF,.,.,TRBJ2-1,TRBV19
TGTGCCAGGGTTCGGGTCAATCAGCCCCAGCATTTT,CARVRVNQPQHF,.,.,TRBJ1-5,TRBV14
TGTGCCAGCAGCCAAGTCACAGCTTTTCCCCCTGAAGCTTTCTTT,CASSQVTAFPPEAFF,many,.,TRBJ1-1,TRBV14
TGTGCCAGCAGTTTTCAGGGGGCTGACTATGGCTACACCTTC,CASSFQGADYGYTF,.,TRBD1,TRBJ1-2,TRBV28
TGTGCCAGCAGCCCGGGGACAGTTCCGAACACTGAAGCTTTCTTT,CASSPGTVPNTEAFF,.,TRBD1,TRBJ1-1,TRBV5-8
TGTGCCAGCAGTTCCGGACAGGGCAGCTACGAGCAGTACTTC,CASSSGQGSYEQYF,.,TRBD1,TRBJ2-7,TRBV28
TGCGCCAGCAGCCAAGTTGATGGGACAGGTACAACCGAGCAGTACTTC,CASSQVDGTGTTEQYF,.,TRBD1,TRBJ2-7,TRBV4-3
TGTGCCAGCAGCCAGGCCCGAACTAGCGACCGCCGCACAGATACGCAGTATTTT,CASSQARTSDRRTDTQYF,.,TRBD2,TRBJ2-3,TRBV3-1/TRBV3-2
TGTGCCAGCAGTTCACAGGGAGCAACTAATGAAAAACTGTTTTTT,CASSSQGATNEKLFF,.,.,TRBJ1-4,TRBV28
TGTGCCAGCAGCCCTGACAGGGGTAATGAAAAACTGTTTTTT,CASSPDRGNEKLFF,.,TRBD1,TRBJ1-4,TRBV7-2
TGTGCCAGCAGCTTAGGACGGGGGGGTAATCAGCCCCAGCATTTT,CASSLGRGGNQPQHF,few,.,TRBJ1-5,TRBV7-9
TGTGCCAGCTCACCACAGGGGGCCAGCACTGAAGCTTTCTTT,CASSPQGASTEAFF,.,TRBD1,TRBJ1-1,TRBV18
TGTGCATACAGGGGAGGACGCAATCAGCCCCAGCATTTT,CAYRGGRNQPQHF,.,TRBD1,TRBJ1-5,TRBV30
TGTGCCTGGAGTGTACGTGGAGGGGTACGAAATCAGCCCCAGCATTTT,CAWSVRGGVRNQPQHF,few,.,TRBJ1-5,TRBV30
TGCAGCGTTGAATCGAGCGGGAGACCACCCTACGAGCAGTACTTC,CSVESSGRPPYEQYF,.,TRBD2,TRBJ2-7,TRBV29-1
TGTGCCACCAGCAGAGGCGCCGCAGGGGGTTTTAATGAAAAACTGTTTTTT,CATSRGAAGGFNEKLFF,.,TRBD1,TRBJ1-4,TRBV15
TGTGCCAGCTCAAGGGTACGGGACAAAACAGATACGCAGTATTTT,CASSRVRDKTDTQYF,.,.,TRBJ2-3,TRBV21-1
TGTGCCAGCAGCCAAGTTGGGACAGGGAACAATGAGCAGTTCTTC,CASSQVGTGNNEQFF,.,TRBD1,TRBJ2-1,TRBV3-1/TRBV3-2
TGTGCCAGCAGTCCTACCGGGACAGGGTCCTACGAGCAGTACTTC,CASSPTGTGSYEQYF,.,TRBD1,TRBJ2-7,TRBV27
TGTGCCAGCAGCACTAGCGGGAGGAACATTCAGTACTTC,CASSTSGRNIQYF,.,TRBD2,TRBJ2-4,TRBV7-6
TGTGCCAGTACCCCTAACAGGAATAGCAATCAGCCCCAGCATTTT,CASTPNRNSNQPQHF,few,.,TRBJ1-5,TRBV19
TGCGCCAGCAGCTTGGACGGACTAGCGGGAGGTCGGGAGACCCAGTACTTC,CASSLDGLAGGRETQYF,few,TRBD2,TRBJ2-5,TRBV5-1
TGTGCCAGCTACCTCCGGACAGGGAACAAACTGTTTTTT,CASYLRTGNKLFF,.,TRBD1,TRBJ1-4,TRBV28
TGCGCCAGCAGGGGCGGGAGGGGACGTACCCAAGAGACCCAGTACTTC,CASRGGRGRTQETQYF,.,TRBD2,TRBJ2-5,TRBV5-1
TGTGCCAGCTCACCACAAGCGGGGCAGAGGAATGGCTACACCTTC,CASSPQAGQRNGYTF,.,.,TRBJ1-2,TRBV18
TGTGCCAGCAGTTCCTCCCTCTCTGGGGCCAACGTCCTGACTTTC,CASSSSLSGANVLTF,.,.,TRBJ2-6,TRBV27
TGTGCCAGCACCATGCGGGGGTCAGGAGGGTATATTCAGCCCCAGCATTTT,CASTMRGSGGYIQPQHF,.,.,TRBJ1-5,TRBV2
TGTGCCAGCAGTGCATTGCGTGCGCAGTTCTTC,CASSALRAQFF,.,.,TRBJ2-1,TRBV2
TGTGCCTGGAGCGTTGGGACAGGGGGATTCTACGAGCAGTACTTC,CAWSVGTGGFYEQYF,.,TRBD1,TRBJ2-7,TRBV30
TGTGCCACCAGTGATTTATCGTTCTCCTACAATGAGCAGTTCTTC,CATSDLSFSYNEQFF,.,.,TRBJ2-1,TRBV24-1
TGTGCCACCAGTGATTCGTTGGGAGTGGGCACAGATACGCAGTATTTT,CATSDSLGVGTDTQYF,few,.,TRBJ2-3,TRBV24-1
TGTGCCAGCAGTTTATACGGACAGGGGGGATACGAGCAGTACTTC,CASSLYGQGGYEQYF,once,TRBD1,TRBJ2-7,TRBV28
TGCGCCAGCAGCCAAGATCCGGCCAGCGAGACAGCCAAAAACATTCAGTACTTC,CASSQDPASETAKNIQYF,once,.,TRBJ2-4,TRBV4-1
TGTGCCAGCAGTCGACTAGCCTTGAGCTCCTACGAGCAGTACTTC,CASSRLALSSYEQYF,.,TRBD2,TRBJ2-7,TRBV2
TGTGCCAGCAGCTTCAGTAGCGGGAGGGCCGGGTTGGACAATGAGCAGTTCTTC,CASSFSSGRAGLDNEQFF,.,TRBD2,TRBJ2-1,TRBV7-2
TGTGCCAGCAGGTGGGCAGGGGATCAGCCCCAGCATTTT,CASRWAGDQPQHF,.,.,TRBJ1-5,TRBV2
TGTGCCAGCAGCCGAGACAGGGGGCATTCACCCCTCCACTTT,CASSRDRGHSPLHF,.,TRBD1,TRBJ1-6,TRBV6-5
TGTGCCAGCTCACCGGAGACTAGCGGGAGAGCCTACTCCTACGAGCAGTACTTC,CASSPETSGRAYSYEQYF,.,TRBD2,TRBJ2-7,TRBV18
TGTGCCATCAGTTCCCTAGCGGGGGCCTACGAGCAGTACTTC,CAISSLAGAYEQYF,.,TRBD2,TRBJ2-7,TRBV10-3
TGTGCCAGCAGCCTAGGGACAGGGCGAGACACTGAAGCTTTCTTT,CASSLGTGRDTEAFF,.,TRBD1,TRBJ1-1,TRBV7-3
TGCGCCAGCAGCCATGCGACAGTCCCTGGGGATGGCTACACCTTC,CASSHATVPGDGYTF,.,.,TRBJ1-2,TRBV4-1
TGCGCCAGCAGCTGGACCATGGACAGGGGCACTGAAGCTTTCTTT,CASSWTMDRGTEAFF,.,TRBD1,TRBJ1-1,TRBV5-1
TGTGCCAGCAGCTTAGCGGGAGAGAGCACAGATACGCAGTATTTT,CASSLAGESTDTQYF,.,.,TRBJ2-3,TRBV11-3
TGTGCCAGCAGTGTTCCGGGACTAGCGGCTCAGGGGGTAGGTTTC,CASSVPGLAAQGVGF,.,TRBD2,TRBJ2-7,TRBV6-1